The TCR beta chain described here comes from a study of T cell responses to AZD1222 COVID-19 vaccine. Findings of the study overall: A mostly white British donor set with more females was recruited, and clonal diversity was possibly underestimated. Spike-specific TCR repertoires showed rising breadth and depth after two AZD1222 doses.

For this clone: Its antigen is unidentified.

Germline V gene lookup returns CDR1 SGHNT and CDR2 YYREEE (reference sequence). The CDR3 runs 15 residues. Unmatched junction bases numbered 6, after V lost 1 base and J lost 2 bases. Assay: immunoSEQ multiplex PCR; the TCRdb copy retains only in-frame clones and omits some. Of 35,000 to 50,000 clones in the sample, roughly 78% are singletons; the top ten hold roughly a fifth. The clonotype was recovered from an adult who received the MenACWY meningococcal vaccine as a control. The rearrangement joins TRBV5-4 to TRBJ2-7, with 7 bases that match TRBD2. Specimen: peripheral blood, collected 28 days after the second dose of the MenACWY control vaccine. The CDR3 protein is CASSLWGGTPYEQYF. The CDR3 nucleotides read TGTGCCAGCAGCTTGTGGGGAGGGACTCCCTACGAGCAGTACTTC.